The 18 T cell receptor beta chains below were found in one sample sequenced in a study of blood T cell repertoires in COVID-19. Repertoires were generated with immunoSEQ multiplex PCR, while TCRdb's copy carries only in-frame clones and drops some. The sample includes 200,000 to 250,000 clones, 84% of them seen just once. Sequencing was carried out using PBMCs or T cells enriched from blood (not recorded which). All receptors come from a man aged 55 to 69 who had recovered from COVID-19.

The CDR3, as DNA: TGTGCCAGCAGCGATAGGGCAGGGGGCCTTGGGACGCAGTATTTT. The encoded protein is CASSDRAGGLGTQYF. The chain recombines TRBV7-9 with TRBJ2-3, with 8 bases matching TRBD1. Germline V gene data show CDR1 as SEHNR and CDR2 as FQNEAQ (reference sequence). The CDR3 contains 15 residues. The ends lost 5 bases at V and 9 bases at J; junction bases unmatched: 13.

This chain joins TRBV14 and TRBJ1-1; 7 nucleotides agree with TRBD1. The V and J ends lost 1 base and 4 bases, in that order; junction bases with no gene match: 0. This CDR3 has 13 residues. Per the germline V gene, CDR1 is SGHDN and CDR2 is FVKESK. As DNA, the CDR3 is TGTGCCAGCAGCCAAGCAGGGGGCACTGAAGCTTTCTTT. Protein sequence: CASSQAGGTEAFF.

The V gene is TRBV5-4, the J gene TRBJ2-5; D is perhaps TRBD2 (7 bases). The germline V and J ends were trimmed by 3 bases and 5 bases, with 20 bases remaining between them. The CDR3 has 16 residues. Per germline, CDR1 SGHNT and CDR2 YYREEE (reference sequence). CDR3 nucleotides: TGTGCCAGCAGCTGGGGGGGCACCGGAAAGGGGGAGACCCAGTACTTC. Encoded protein: CASSWGGTGKGETQYF.

The rearrangement joins TRBV7-2 to TRBJ1-3; 8 nucleotides match TRBD1. This CDR3 comprises 15 residues. Germline V gene sequence: CDR1 SGHTA, CDR2 FQGNSA. Trimming took 5 bases from V and 1 from J; bases not matched to a gene: 4. DNA of the CDR3: TGTGCCAGCAGCCTATGGACAGGGTCTGGAAACACCATATATTTT. Translation: CASSLWTGSGNTIYF.

The gene calls are TRBV7-8 and TRBJ1-5; 10 bases match TRBD1. V lost 5 bases, J lost 4 bases, and 5 bases stayed unmatched. The V gene's germline CDR1 is SGHVS and CDR2 FQNEAQ. This CDR3 contains 15 residues. The CDR3 here is CASSPGQGVNQPQHF. DNA for the CDR3: TGTGCCAGCAGCCCCGGACAGGGGGTGAATCAGCCCCAGCATTTT.

On this clone: The junction does not match germline at one end; this may be a read error. The chain has TRBV14 and TRBJ2-1; D is possibly TRBD2 (6 bases). Looked up from germline, CDR1 is SGHDN and CDR2 is FVKESK. There are 15 residues in the CDR3. For the CDR3, the DNA is TGTGCCAGCAGGCAAGAGGGAGGCGGCTACAATGAGCAGTTCTTC. It specifies CASRQEGGGYNEQFF.

The chain is built from TRBV2 and TRBJ1-1; 8 bases map to TRBD1. CDR1 and CDR2 from the germline V gene are SNHLY and FYNNEI. V lost 6 bases, J lost 0 bases, and 6 bases stayed unmatched. This CDR3 spans 15 amino acids. CDR3 region: CASSPWTGMNTEAFF. Here the CDR3 DNA reads TGTGCCAGCAGCCCTTGGACAGGGATGAACACTGAAGCTTTCTTT.

This chain connects TRBV19 to TRBJ1-2; the match to TRBD1 covers 11 bases. After removal of 8 bases from V and 7 bases from J, the junction contained 6 bases not matched to a gene. This CDR3 region has 13 residues. Germline CDR1 LNHDA, CDR2 SQIVND (reference sequence). CDR3 in DNA: TGTGCCAGTCGAGGACAGGGGGCTGCTGGCTACACCTTC. It is translated as CASRGQGAAGYTF.

This sequence joins TRBV18 and TRBJ1-1; the match to TRBD1 covers 7 bases. Germline trimming cut 1 base from V and 1 base from J; bases unmatched to any gene: 3. The CDR3 covers 15 residues. Germline V gives CDR1 KGHSH, CDR2 LQKENI. CDR3 coding DNA: TGTGCCAGCTCACCACAGGGGGCTCGGAACACTGAAGCTTTCTTT. Translation: CASSPQGARNTEAFF.

In regard to this clone: One junction end disagrees with the germline gene, perhaps due to a read error. The chain is built from TRBV29-1 and TRBJ2-1, with 10 bases matching TRBD2. The CDR3 is 16 amino acids. CDR1 SQVTM and CDR2 ANQGSEA come from the germline V gene. CDR3 DNA: TGCAGCGTCGAAGGTGCTAGCGGGGGCTTGGGCAATGAGCAGTTCTTC. Amino acid sequence: CSVEGASGGLGNEQFF.

This sequence joins TRBV25-1 and TRBJ2-7; 12 nucleotides align to TRBD2. Trimming removed 5 bases from V and 5 bases from J; junction bases left unmatched: 1. This CDR3 is 13 amino acids long. The germline gives CDR1 MGHDK, CDR2 SYGVNS. The CDR3 loop reads CASSLAGGDEQYF. CDR3 nucleotides: TGTGCCAGCAGTCTAGCGGGGGGGGACGAGCAGTACTTC.

This clone was observed a few times. This rearrangement joins TRBV4-2 to TRBJ1-2; 7 bases fit TRBD1. Trimming at V came to 1 base and at J to 7 bases, leaving 12 bases not matched to a gene. The germline V gene encodes CDR1 LGHNA and CDR2 YNFKEQ. CDR3 length equals 16 residues. CDR3 DNA: TGTGCCAGCAGCCAAGTTCACCGACAGGGAGGTTCTGGCTACACCTTC. This encodes CASSQVHRQGGSGYTF.

A note on this clone: This same CDR3 is encoded by further DNA sequences in the sample. This chain's CDR3 is CASSLGPYGYTF. CDR3 nucleotide sequence: TGTGCCAGCAGTTTAGGGCCCTATGGCTACACCTTC. The rearrangement uses TRBV12-3 or TRBV12-4 and TRBJ1-2; no clear D. The CDR3 is made up of 12 amino acids. The germline V and J ends were trimmed by 1 base and 4 bases, with 4 bases remaining between them.

The CDR3 DNA is TGTGCCAGCAGCTTCTCCAATGACAGGGGGGTCGGCTACACCTTC. Encoded protein: CASSFSNDRGVGYTF. The genes are TRBV11-2 and TRBJ1-2; TRBD1 matches at 9 bases. The CDR3 runs 15 residues. Germline V lookup: CDR1 SGHAT, CDR2 FQNNGV. V lost 3 bases, J lost 8 bases, and 10 bases stayed unmatched.

The chain's CDR3 is CASSFGVRGETQYF. DNA for the CDR3: TGCGCCAGCAGCTTTGGGGTCAGGGGAGAGACCCAGTACTTC. V gene TRBV5-1 combines with J gene TRBJ2-5, with TRBD1 as a possible D gene (6 bases). The CDR3 sequence is 14 residues long. Trimming cost V 2 bases and J 4 bases, with 12 bases left between them. Germline V gene data show CDR1 as SGHRS and CDR2 as YFSETQ.

The V gene is TRBV19, the J gene TRBJ2-3; 13 nucleotides agree with TRBD2. The junction had 5 bases not matched to a gene; V was cut back by 2 bases and J by 6 bases. Germline V lookup: CDR1 LNHDA, CDR2 SQIVND (reference sequence). This CDR3 is 16 amino acids long. CDR3 bases: TGTGCCAGTAGTATACCACTAGCGGGGGGGGTGGATACGCAGTATTTT. As protein: CASSIPLAGGVDTQYF.

The gene calls are TRBV19 and TRBJ2-7; TRBD2 is a possible D gene (5 bases). Germline V gene data show CDR1 as LNHDA and CDR2 as SQIVND (reference sequence). The CDR3 sequence is 14 residues long. The ends were cut back, 4 bases at V and 3 bases at J, with 13 bases in the middle. CDR3 region: CASSSQDWGYEQYF. The CDR3 nucleotides are TGTGCCAGTAGTAGCCAGGACTGGGGCTACGAGCAGTACTTC.

The rearrangement joins TRBV4-2 to TRBJ2-1, with 10 bases lining up with TRBD2. This CDR3 contains 16 residues. V lost 3 bases, J lost 4 bases, and 6 bases stayed unmatched. The germline V gene encodes CDR1 LGHNA and CDR2 YNFKEQ. In DNA, the CDR3 is TGTGCCAGCAGCCACTCTAGCGGGGGCCAATACAATGAGCAGTTCTTC. Translating gives CASSHSSGGQYNEQFF.